This T cell receptor beta chain is from a study of cytomegalovirus exposure and HLA in healthy donors. Study overall: From roughly 180 million T cells, an earlier analysis saw 100 million to 140 million unique TCR beta sequences.

Germline V gene lookup returns CDR1 SGHRS and CDR2 YFSETQ. V lost 6 bases and J lost 5; bases outside the gene matches: 11. The CDR3 has 15 amino acids. The primer mix had 60 Vbeta and 13 Jbeta primers. The method was immunoSEQ multiplex PCR; TCRdb's version includes in-frame clones alone and lacks a portion of them. The specimen's table records over 110,000 clones. The chain uses TRBV5-1 and TRBJ2-7, with TRBD1 matching over 10 bases. The clonotype comes from a male donor in good health and CMV-seronegative. The sequenced sample was PBMCs. The CDR3 protein is CASTTSTGGSDEQYF. CDR3 DNA sequence: TGCGCCAGCACCACCTCGACAGGGGGCAGCGACGAGCAGTACTTC.